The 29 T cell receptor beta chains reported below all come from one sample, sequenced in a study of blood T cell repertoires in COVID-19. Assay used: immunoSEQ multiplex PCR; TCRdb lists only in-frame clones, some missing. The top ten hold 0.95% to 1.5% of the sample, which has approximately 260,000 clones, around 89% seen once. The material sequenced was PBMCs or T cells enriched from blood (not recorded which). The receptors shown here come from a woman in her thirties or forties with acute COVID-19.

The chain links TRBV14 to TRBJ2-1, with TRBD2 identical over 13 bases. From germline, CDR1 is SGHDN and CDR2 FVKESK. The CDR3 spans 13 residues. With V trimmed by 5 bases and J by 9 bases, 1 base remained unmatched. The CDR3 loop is CASSWTSGGEQFF. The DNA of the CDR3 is TGTGCCAGCAGCTGGACTAGCGGGGGTGAGCAGTTCTTC.

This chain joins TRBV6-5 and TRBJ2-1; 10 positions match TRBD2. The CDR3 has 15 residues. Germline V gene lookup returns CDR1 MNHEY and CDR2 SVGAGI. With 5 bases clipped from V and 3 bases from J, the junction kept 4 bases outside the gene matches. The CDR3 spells CASSPAGGYYNEQFF. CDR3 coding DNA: TGTGCCAGCAGTCCAGCGGGAGGGTACTACAATGAGCAGTTCTTC.

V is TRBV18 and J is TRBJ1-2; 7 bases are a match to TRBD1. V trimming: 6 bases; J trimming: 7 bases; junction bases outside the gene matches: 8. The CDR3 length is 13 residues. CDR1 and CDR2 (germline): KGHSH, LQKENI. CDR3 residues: CASSLTGEPGYTF. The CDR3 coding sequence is TGTGCCAGCTCTCTTACAGGGGAGCCTGGCTACACCTTC. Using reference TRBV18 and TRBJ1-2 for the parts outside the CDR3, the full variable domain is NAGVMQNPRHLVRRRGQEARLRCSPMKGHSHVYWYRQLPEEGLKFMVYLQKENIIDESGMPKERFSAEFPKEGPSILRIQQVVRGDSAAYFCASSLTGEPGYTFGSGTRLTVV.

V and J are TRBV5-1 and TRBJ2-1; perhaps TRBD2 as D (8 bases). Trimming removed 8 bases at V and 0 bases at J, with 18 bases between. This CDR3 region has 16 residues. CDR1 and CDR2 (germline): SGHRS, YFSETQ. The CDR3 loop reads CASSGTATSSYNEQFF. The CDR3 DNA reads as TGCGCCAGTAGCGGGACAGCTACTAGCTCCTACAATGAGCAGTTCTTC.

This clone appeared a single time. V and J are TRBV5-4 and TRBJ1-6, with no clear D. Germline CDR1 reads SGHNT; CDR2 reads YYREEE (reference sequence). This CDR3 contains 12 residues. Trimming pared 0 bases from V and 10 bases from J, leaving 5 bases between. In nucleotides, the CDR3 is TGTGCCAGCAGCTTGGAAGAGTCACCCCTCCACTTT. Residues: CASSLEESPLHF.

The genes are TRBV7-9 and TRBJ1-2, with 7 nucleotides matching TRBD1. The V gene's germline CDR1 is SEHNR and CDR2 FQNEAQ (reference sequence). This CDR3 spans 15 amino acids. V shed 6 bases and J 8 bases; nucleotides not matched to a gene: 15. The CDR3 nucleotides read TGTGCCAGCAGAGGGACAGTCGCCATCGTGGAAGGCTACACCTTC. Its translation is CASRGTVAIVEGYTF.

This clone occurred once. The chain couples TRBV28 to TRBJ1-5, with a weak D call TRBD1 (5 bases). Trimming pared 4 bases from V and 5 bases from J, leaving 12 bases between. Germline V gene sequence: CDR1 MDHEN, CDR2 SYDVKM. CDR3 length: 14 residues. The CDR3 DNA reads TGTGCCAGCAGTTCGGGGGGGGGATATCAGCCCCAGCATTTT. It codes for CASSSGGGYQPQHF. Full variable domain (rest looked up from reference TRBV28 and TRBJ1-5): DVKVTQSSRYLVKRTGEKVFLECVQDMDHENMFWYRQDPGLGLRLIYFSYDVKMKEKGDIPEGYSVSREKKERFSLILESASTNQTSMYLCASSSGGGYQPQHFGDGTRLSIL.

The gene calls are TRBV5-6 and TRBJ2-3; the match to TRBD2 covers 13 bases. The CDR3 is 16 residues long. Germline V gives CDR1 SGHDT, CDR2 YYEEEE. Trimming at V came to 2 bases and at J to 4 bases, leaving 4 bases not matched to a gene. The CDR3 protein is CASSFSLAGGSDTQYF. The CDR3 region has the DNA TGTGCCAGCAGCTTCTCACTAGCGGGAGGGTCAGATACGCAGTATTTT.

CDR3 region: CASRSGTSGRAGEQFF. The CDR3 DNA follows: TGTGCCAGCAGATCCGGGACTAGCGGGAGGGCCGGTGAGCAGTTCTTC. The rearrangement uses TRBV7-3 and TRBJ2-1; TRBD2 agrees at 16 bases. The CDR3 consists of 16 residues. V was pared by 6 bases and J by 9 bases, with 8 bases of the junction left unmatched. Germline CDR1 is SGHTA and CDR2 is FQGTGA.

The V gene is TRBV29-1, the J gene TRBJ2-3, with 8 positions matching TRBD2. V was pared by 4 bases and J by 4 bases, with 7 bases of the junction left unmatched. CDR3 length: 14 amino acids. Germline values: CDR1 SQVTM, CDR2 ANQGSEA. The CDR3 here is CSVGSAGVADTQYF. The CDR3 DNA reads TGCAGCGTTGGTTCAGCGGGAGTAGCAGATACGCAGTATTTT.

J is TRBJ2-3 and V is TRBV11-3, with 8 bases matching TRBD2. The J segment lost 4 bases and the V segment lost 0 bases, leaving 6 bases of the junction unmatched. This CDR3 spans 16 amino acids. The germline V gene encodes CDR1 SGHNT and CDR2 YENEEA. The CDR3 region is CASSLEAGRASDTQYF. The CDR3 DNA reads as TGTGCCAGCAGCTTAGAGGCCGGGAGGGCCTCAGATACGCAGTATTTT.

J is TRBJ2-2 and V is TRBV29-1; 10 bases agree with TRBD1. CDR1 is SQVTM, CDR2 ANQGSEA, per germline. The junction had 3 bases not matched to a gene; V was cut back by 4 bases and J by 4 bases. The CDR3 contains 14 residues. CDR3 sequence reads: CSVAGTGVTGELFF. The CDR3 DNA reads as TGCAGCGTTGCCGGGACAGGGGTCACCGGGGAGCTGTTTTTT.

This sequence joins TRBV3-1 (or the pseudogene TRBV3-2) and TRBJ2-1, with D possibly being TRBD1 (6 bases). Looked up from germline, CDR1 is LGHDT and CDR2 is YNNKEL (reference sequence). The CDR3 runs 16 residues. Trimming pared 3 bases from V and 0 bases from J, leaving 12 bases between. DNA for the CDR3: TGTGCCAGCAGCCATACGGACAGTAGCTCCTACAATGAGCAGTTCTTC. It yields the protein CASSHTDSSSYNEQFF.

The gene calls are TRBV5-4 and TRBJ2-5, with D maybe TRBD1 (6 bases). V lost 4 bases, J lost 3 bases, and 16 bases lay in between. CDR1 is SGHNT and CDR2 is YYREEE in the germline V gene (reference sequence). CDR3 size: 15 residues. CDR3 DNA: TGTGCCAGCAGCCGCTCCCAGGGGCGGGAAGAGACCCAGTACTTC. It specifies CASSRSQGREETQYF.

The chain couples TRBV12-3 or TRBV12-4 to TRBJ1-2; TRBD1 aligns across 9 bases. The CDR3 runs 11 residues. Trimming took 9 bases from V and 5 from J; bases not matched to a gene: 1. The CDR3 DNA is TGTGCCAGTGGGACAGGGTATGGCTACACCTTC. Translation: CASGTGYGYTF.

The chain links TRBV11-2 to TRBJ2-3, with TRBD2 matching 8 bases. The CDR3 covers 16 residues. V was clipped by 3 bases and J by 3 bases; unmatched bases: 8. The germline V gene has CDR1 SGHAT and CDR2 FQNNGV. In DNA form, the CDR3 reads TGTGCCAGCAGCTTCCAAGGACTAGCATTAACAGATACGCAGTATTTT. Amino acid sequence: CASSFQGLALTDTQYF.

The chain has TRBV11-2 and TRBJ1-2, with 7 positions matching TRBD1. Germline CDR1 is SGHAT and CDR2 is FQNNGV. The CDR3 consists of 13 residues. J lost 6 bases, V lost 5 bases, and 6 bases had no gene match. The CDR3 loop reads CASSPRTGNGYTF. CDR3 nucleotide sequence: TGTGCCAGCAGCCCTAGGACAGGAAATGGCTACACCTTC. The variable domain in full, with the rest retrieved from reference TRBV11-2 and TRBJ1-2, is EAGVAQSPRYKIIEKRQSVAFWCNPISGHATLYWYQQILGQGPKLLIQFQNNGVVDDSQLPKDRFSAERLKGVDSTLKIQPAKLEDSAVYLCASSPRTGNGYTFGSGTRLTVV.

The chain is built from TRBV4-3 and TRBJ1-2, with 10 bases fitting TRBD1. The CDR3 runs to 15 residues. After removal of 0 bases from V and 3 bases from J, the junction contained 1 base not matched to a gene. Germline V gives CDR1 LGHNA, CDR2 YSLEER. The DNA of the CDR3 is TGCGCCAGCAGCCAAGATGGACAGGGGGACTATGGCTACACCTTC. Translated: CASSQDGQGDYGYTF.

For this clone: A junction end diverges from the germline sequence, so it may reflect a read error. Here the CDR3 reads CASSQIGQGRNF. In DNA form, the CDR3 reads TGCGCCAGCAGTCAAATAGGACAGGGGAGGAATTTT. The chain is built from TRBV23-1 and TRBJ1-5, with TRBD1 matching 9 bases. TRBV23-1 is given ORF status, its function remaining uncertain. There are 12 residues in the CDR3.

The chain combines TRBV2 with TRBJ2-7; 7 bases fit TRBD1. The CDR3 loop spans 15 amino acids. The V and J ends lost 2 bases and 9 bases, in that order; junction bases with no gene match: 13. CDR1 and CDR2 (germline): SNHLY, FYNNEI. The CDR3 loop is CASSESGTGVNSQYV. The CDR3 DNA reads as TGTGCCAGCAGTGAATCGGGAACAGGGGTCAATTCGCAGTACGTC.

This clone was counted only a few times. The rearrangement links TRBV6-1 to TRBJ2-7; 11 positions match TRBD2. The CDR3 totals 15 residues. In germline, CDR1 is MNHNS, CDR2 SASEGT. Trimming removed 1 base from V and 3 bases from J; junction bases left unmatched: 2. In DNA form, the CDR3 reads TGTGCCAGCAGTGAAGGACTAGCGGGGCGCTACGAGCAGTACTTC. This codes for CASSEGLAGRYEQYF.

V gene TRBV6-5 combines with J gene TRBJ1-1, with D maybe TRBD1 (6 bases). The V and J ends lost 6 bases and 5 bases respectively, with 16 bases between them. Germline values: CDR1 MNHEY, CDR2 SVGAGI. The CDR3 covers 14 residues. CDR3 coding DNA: TGTGCCAGCAGCCGCACAGGGATGTCGACTGAAGCTTTCTTT. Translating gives CASSRTGMSTEAFF.

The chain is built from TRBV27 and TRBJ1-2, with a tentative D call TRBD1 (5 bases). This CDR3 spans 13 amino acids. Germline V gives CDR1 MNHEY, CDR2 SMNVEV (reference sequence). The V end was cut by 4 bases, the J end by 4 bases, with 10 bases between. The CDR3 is CASSYTGGYGYTF. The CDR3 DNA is TGTGCCAGCAGTTACACCGGGGGCTATGGCTACACCTTC.

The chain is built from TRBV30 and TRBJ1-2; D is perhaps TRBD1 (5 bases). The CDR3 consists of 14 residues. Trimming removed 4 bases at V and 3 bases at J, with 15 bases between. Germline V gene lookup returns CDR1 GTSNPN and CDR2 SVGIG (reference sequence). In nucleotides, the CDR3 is TGTGCCTGGATCCCGACCGGGGGGGACTATGGCTACACCTTC. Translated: CAWIPTGGDYGYTF.

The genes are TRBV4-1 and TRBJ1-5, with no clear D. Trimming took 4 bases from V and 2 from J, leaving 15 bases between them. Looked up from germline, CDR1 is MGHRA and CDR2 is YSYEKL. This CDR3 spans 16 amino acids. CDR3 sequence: CASSRILLGGNQPQHF. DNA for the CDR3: TGCGCCAGCAGCCGAATATTACTAGGAGGCAATCAGCCCCAGCATTTT.

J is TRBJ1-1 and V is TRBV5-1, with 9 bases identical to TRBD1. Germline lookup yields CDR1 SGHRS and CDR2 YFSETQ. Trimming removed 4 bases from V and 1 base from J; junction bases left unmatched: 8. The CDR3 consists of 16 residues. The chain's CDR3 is CASSIGQGKTNTEAFF. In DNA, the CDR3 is TGCGCCAGCAGCATAGGACAGGGGAAAACGAACACTGAAGCTTTCTTT. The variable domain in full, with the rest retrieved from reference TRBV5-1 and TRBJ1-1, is KAGVTQTPRYLIKTRGQQVTLSCSPISGHRSVSWYQQTPGQGLQFLFEYFSETQRNKGNFPGRFSGRQFSNSRSEMNVSTLELGDSALYLCASSIGQGKTNTEAFFGQGTRLTVV.

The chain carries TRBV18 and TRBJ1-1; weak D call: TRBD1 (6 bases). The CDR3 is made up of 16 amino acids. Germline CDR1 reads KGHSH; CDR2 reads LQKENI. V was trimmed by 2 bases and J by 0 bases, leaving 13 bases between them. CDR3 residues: CASSPTEQGMNTEAFF. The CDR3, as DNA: TGTGCCAGCTCACCAACAGAACAGGGTATGAACACTGAAGCTTTCTTT.

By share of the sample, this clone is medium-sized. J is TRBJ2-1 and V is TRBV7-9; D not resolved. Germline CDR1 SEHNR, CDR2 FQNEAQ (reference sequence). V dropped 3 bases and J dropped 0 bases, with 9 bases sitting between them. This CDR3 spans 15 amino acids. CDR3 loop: CASSFEWSSYNEQFF. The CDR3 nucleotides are TGTGCCAGCAGCTTTGAGTGGAGCTCCTACAATGAGCAGTTCTTC.

The CDR3 protein is CASSQFLRAPSGNTIYF. The CDR3 nucleotides are TGTGCCAGCAGCCAATTCCTTCGAGCTCCCTCTGGAAACACCATATATTTT. The rearrangement joins TRBV3-1 (or the pseudogene TRBV3-2) to TRBJ1-3, with D uncertain. Trimming shortened V by 2 bases and J by 0 bases, and 14 bases separated the two germline ends. The V gene's germline CDR1 is LGHDT and CDR2 YNNKEL (reference sequence). This CDR3 contains 17 residues.